This T cell receptor (beta chain) was sequenced in a study of CD8 T cells in ankylosing spondylitis. Worth noting for this clonotype: Its target is not known.

Quantitative barcoded 5'-RACE was used to prepare TCR beta libraries. TCRdb fed the 5' RACE reads into MiXCR, producing one record per CDR3 protein. The sample includes 100,000 to 150,000 distinct CDR3 sequences, about a sixth of them seen just once. General study points: What seemed typical of ankylosing spondylitis blood was a TCR beta motif built from roughly eight highly homologous variants. CD8+ by phenotype, disease-linked clones were relatively rare in peripheral blood. There was reportedly significant enrichment of clones that were disease-linked in matched ankylosing spondylitis synovial fluid.

From germline, CDR1 is LGHNA and CDR2 YNFKEQ. V trimming: 1 base; J trimming: 4 bases; junction bases outside the gene matches: 15. This CDR3 has 20 residues. The source material was blood, either unsorted or a sorted T cell fraction (not recorded which). The TCR was taken from a male donor with ankylosing spondylitis. This chain joins TRBV4-2 and TRBJ2-2, with 10 bases that match TRBD2. CDR3 nucleotides: TGTGCCAGCAGCCAAGGTGGTCTTGGGACGGGACTAGCGACCACCGGGGAGCTGTTTTTT. Translated, it gives CASSQGGLGTGLATTGELFF.